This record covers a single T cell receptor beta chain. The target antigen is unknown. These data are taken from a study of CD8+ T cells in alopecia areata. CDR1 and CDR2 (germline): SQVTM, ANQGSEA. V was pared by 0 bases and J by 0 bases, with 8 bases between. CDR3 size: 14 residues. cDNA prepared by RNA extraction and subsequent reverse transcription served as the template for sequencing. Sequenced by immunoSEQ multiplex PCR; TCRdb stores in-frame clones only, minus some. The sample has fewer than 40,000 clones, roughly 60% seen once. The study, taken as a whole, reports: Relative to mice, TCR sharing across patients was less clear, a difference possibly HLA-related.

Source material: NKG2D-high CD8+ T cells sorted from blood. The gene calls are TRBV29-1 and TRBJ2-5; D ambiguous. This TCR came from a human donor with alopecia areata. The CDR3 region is CSVEDLRDQETQYF. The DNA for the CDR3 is TGCAGCGTTGAAGATCTTAGGGACCAAGAGACCCAGTACTTC.